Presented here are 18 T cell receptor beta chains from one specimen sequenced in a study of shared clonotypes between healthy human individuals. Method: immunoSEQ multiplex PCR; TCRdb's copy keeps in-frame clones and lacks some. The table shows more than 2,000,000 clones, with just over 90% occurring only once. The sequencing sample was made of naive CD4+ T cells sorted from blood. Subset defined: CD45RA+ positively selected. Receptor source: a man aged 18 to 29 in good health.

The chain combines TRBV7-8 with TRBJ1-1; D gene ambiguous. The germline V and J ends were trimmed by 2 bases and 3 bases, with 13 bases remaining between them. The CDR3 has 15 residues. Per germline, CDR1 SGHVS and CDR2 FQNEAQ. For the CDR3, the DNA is TGTGCCAGCAGCTTACGTGGGGTATTGGACACTGAAGCTTTCTTT. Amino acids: CASSLRGVLDTEAFF. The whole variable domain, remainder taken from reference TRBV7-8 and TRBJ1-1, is GAGVSQSPRYKVAKRGQDVALRCDPISGHVSLFWYQQALGQGPEFLTYFQNEAQLDKSGLPSDRFFAERPEGSVSTLKIQRTQQEDSAVYLCASSLRGVLDTEAFFGQGTRLTVV.

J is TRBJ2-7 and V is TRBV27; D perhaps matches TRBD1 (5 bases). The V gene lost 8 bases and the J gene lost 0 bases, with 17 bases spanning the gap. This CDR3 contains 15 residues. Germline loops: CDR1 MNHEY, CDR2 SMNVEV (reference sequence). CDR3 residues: CASHPLGLVSYEQYF. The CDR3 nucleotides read TGTGCCAGCCATCCCCTGGGGCTAGTCTCCTACGAGCAGTACTTC.

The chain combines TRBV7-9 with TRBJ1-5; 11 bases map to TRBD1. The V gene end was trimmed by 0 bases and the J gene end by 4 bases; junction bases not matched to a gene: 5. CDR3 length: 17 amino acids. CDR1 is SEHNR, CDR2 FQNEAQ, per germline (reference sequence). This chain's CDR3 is CASSLARGQGVNQPQHF. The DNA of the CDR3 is TGTGCCAGCAGCTTAGCCCGGGGACAGGGGGTTAATCAGCCCCAGCATTTT.

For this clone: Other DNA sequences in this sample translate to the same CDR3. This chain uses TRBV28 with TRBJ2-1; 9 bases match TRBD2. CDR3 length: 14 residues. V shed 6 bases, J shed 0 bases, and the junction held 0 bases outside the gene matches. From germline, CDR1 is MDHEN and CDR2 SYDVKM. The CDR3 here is CASRAGGSYNEQFF. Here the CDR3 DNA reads TGTGCCAGCAGAGCGGGGGGCTCCTACAATGAGCAGTTCTTC.

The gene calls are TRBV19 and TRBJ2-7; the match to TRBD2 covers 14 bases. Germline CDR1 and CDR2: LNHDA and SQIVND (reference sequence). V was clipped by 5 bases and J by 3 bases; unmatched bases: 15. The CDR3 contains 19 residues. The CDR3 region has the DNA TGTGCCAGTAGTCCCACCACCGGGCGGACTAGCGGGAGGTTCTACGAGCAGTACTTC. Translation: CASSPTTGRTSGRFYEQYF.

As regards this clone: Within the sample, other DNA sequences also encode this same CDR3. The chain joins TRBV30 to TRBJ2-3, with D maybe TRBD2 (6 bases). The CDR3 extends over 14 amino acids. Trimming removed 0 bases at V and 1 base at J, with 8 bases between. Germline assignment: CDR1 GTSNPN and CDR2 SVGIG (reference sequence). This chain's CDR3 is CAWSVGGGTDTQYF. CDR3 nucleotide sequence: TGTGCCTGGAGTGTGGGAGGAGGCACAGATACGCAGTATTTT.

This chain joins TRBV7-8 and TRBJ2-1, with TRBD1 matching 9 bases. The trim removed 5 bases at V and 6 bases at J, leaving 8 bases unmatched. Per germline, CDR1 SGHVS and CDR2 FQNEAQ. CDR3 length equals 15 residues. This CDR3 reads CASSATGTGSNEQFF. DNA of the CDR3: TGTGCCAGCAGCGCAACCGGGACAGGGAGCAATGAGCAGTTCTTC. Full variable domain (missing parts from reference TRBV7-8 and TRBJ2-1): GAGVSQSPRYKVAKRGQDVALRCDPISGHVSLFWYQQALGQGPEFLTYFQNEAQLDKSGLPSDRFFAERPEGSVSTLKIQRTQQEDSAVYLCASSATGTGSNEQFFGPGTRLTVL.

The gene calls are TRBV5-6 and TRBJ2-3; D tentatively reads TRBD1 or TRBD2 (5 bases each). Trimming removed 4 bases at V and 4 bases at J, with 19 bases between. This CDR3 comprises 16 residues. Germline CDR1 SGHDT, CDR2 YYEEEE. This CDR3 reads CASSPRDGGSADTQYF. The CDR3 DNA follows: TGTGCCAGCAGCCCCAGGGATGGGGGTAGCGCAGATACGCAGTATTTT.

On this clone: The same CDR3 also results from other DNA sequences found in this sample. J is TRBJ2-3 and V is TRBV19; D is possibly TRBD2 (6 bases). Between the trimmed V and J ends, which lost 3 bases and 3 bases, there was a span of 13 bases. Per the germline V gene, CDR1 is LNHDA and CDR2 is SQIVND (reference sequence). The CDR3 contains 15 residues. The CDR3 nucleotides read TGTGCCAGTAGTATCTTTAGCGGCGGTACAGATACGCAGTATTTT. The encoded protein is CASSIFSGGTDTQYF.

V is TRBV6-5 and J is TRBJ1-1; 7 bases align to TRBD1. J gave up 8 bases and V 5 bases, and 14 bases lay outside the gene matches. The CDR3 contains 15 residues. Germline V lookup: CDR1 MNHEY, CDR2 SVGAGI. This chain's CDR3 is CASSTQGVLRTEAFF. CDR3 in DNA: TGTGCCAGCAGTACCCAGGGGGTTTTGAGGACCGAAGCTTTCTTT.

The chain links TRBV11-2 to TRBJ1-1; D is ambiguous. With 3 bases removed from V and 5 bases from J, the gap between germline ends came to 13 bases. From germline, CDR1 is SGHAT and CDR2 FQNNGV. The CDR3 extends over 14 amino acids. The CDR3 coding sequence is TGTGCCAGCAGCTTTAGGGAGGTATGGACTGAAGCTTTCTTT. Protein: CASSFREVWTEAFF.

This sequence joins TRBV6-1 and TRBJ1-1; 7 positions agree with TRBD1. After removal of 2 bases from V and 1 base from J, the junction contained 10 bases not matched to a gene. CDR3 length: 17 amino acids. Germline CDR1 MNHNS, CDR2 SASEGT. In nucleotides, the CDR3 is TGTGCCAGCAGTGAAAGGGGCAGGGGGAATGAGAACACTGAAGCTTTCTTT. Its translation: CASSERGRGNENTEAFF.

CDR3 amino acids: CASSGLAGNQETQYF. The CDR3 bases are TGTGCCAGTAGTGGACTAGCGGGAAACCAAGAGACCCAGTACTTC. The chain combines TRBV19 with TRBJ2-5; 12 positions match TRBD2. The V gene end was trimmed by 5 bases and the J gene end by 0 bases; junction bases not matched to a gene: 1. Germline V CDR1 and CDR2: LNHDA, SQIVND (reference sequence). This CDR3 contains 15 residues.

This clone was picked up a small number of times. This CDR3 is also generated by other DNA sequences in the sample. CDR3 in DNA: TGCGCCAGCAGCTTGGAGGGAACCGGGGAGCTGTTTTTT. It yields the protein CASSLEGTGELFF. The chain combines TRBV5-1 with TRBJ2-2; D is ambiguous. Trimming shortened V by 0 bases and J by 5 bases, and 5 bases separated the two germline ends. The CDR3 sequence is 13 residues long. Germline V lookup: CDR1 SGHRS, CDR2 YFSETQ. Variable domain in full (rest from reference TRBV5-1 and TRBJ2-2): KAGVTQTPRYLIKTRGQQVTLSCSPISGHRSVSWYQQTPGQGLQFLFEYFSETQRNKGNFPGRFSGRQFSNSRSEMNVSTLELGDSALYLCASSLEGTGELFFGEGSRLTVL.

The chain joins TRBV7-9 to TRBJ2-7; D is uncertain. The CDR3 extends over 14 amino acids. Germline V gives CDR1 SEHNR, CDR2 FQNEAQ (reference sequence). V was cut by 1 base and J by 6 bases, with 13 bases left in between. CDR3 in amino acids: CASSLVPRSLEQYF. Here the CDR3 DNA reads TGTGCCAGCAGCTTAGTCCCTAGGTCTCTCGAGCAGTACTTC. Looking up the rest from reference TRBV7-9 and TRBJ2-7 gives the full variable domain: DTGVSQNPRHKITKRGQNVTFRCDPISEHNRLYWYRQTLGQGPEFLTYFQNEAQLEKSRLLSDRFSAERPKGSFSTLEIQRTEQGDSAMYLCASSLVPRSLEQYFGPGTRLTVT.

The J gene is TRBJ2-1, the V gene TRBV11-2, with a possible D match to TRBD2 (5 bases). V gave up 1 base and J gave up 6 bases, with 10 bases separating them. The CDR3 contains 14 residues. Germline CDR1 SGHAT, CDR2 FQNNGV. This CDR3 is CASSLGLASNEQFF. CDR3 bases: TGTGCCAGCAGCTTAGGGCTAGCTAGCAATGAGCAGTTCTTC.

The CDR3 sequence is CASSPRTAGGTDTQYF. DNA for the CDR3: TGTGCCAGCAGCCCGAGGACTGCGGGGGGCACAGATACGCAGTATTTT. The V call is TRBV11-2, the J call TRBJ2-3; 7 bases line up with TRBD2. With V trimmed by 5 bases and J by 1 base, 9 bases remained unmatched. Germline CDR1 and CDR2: SGHAT and FQNNGV. The CDR3 covers 16 residues.

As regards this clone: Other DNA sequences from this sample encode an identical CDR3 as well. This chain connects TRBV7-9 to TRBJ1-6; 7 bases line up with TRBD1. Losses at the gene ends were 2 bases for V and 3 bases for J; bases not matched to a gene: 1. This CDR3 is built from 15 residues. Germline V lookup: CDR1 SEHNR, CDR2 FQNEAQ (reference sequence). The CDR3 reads CASSLRDSYNSPLHF. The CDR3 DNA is TGTGCCAGCAGCTTAAGGGACAGCTATAATTCACCCCTCCACTTT.